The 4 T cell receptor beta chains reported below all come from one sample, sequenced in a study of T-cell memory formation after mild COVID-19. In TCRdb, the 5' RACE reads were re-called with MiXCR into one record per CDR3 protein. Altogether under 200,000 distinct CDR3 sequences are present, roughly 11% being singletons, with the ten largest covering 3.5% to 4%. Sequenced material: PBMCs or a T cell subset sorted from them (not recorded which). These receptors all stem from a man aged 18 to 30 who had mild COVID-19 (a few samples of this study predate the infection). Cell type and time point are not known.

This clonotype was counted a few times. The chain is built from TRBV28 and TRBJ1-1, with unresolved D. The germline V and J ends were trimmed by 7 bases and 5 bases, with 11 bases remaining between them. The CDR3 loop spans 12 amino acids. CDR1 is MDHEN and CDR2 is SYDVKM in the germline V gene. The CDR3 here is CASTQSGTEAFF. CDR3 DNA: TGTGCCAGCACCCAATCGGGGACTGAAGCTTTCTTT.

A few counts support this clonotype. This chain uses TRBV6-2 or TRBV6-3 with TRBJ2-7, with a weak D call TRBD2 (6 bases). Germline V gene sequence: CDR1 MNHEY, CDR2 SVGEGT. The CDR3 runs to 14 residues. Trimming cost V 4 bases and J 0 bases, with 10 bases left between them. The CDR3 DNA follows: TGTGCCAGCAGTTCTCCGGGGGACTCCTACGAGCAGTACGTC. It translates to CASSSPGDSYEQYV.

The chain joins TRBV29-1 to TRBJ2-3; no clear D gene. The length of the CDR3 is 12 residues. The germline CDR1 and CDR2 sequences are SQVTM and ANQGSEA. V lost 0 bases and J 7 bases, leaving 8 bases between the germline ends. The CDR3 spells CSVEEVQYTQYF. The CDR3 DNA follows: TGCAGCGTTGAAGAAGTCCAATATACGCAGTATTTT.

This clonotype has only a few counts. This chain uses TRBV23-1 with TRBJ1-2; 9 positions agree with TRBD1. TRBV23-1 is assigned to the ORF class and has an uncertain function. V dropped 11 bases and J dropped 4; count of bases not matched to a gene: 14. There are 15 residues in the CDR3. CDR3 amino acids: CAGFGDRASPYGYTF. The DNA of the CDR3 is TGCGCCGGTTTCGGGGACAGGGCGTCGCCCTATGGCTACACCTTC.